This T cell receptor beta chain was identified during a study of blood T cell repertoires in COVID-19. Some clones are missing from TCRdb's copy, which holds only in-frame ones; the method was immunoSEQ multiplex PCR. The table has roughly 200,000 clones, around 90% seen once. The CDR3 covers 14 residues. Germline lookup yields CDR1 MNHEY and CDR2 SVGAGI. The V end lost 4 bases, the J end lost 6 bases, and 12 bases lay between the germline ends. The rearrangement links TRBV6-5 to TRBJ1-4, with D perhaps matching TRBD1 (6 bases). Input material: PBMCs or T cells enriched from blood (not recorded which). The TCR originated in a woman in her thirties who had recovered from COVID-19. CDR3 DNA sequence: TGTGCCAGCAGTTCCGGGGGGGCTGATGAAAAACTGTTTTTT. It translates to CASSSGGADEKLFF.